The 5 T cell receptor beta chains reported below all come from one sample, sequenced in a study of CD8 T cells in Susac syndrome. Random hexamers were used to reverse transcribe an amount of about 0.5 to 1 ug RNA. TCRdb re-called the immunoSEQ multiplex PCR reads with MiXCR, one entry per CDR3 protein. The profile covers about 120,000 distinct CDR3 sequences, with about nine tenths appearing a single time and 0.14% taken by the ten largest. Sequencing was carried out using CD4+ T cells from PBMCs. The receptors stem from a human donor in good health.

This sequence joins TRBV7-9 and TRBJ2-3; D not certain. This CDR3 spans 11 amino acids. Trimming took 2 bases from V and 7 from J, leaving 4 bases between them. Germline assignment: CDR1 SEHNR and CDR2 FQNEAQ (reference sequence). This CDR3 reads CASSLPNTQYF. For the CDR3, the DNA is TGTGCCAGCAGCTTACCTAATACGCAGTATTTT.

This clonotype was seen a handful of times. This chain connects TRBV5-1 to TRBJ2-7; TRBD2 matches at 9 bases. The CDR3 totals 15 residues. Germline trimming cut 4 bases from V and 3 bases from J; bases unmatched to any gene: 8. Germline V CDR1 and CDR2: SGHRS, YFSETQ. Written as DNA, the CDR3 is TGCGCCAGCAGCCCGGATAGCGGGAGCTTCTACGAGCAGTACTTC. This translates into CASSPDSGSFYEQYF. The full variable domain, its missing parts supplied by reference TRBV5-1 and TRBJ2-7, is KAGVTQTPRYLIKTRGQQVTLSCSPISGHRSVSWYQQTPGQGLQFLFEYFSETQRNKGNFPGRFSGRQFSNSRSEMNVSTLELGDSALYLCASSPDSGSFYEQYFGPGTRLTVT.

The CDR3 sequence: CASSSVGRFWETQYF. The CDR3 bases are TGTGCCAGCAGCTCGGTAGGGAGATTCTGGGAGACCCAGTACTTC. The chain is built from TRBV11-2 and TRBJ2-5; D is possibly TRBD2 (5 bases). The CDR3 spans 15 residues. Germline CDR1 and CDR2: SGHAT and FQNNGV. Trimming took off 4 bases at V and 5 bases at J, with 17 bases between the two ends.

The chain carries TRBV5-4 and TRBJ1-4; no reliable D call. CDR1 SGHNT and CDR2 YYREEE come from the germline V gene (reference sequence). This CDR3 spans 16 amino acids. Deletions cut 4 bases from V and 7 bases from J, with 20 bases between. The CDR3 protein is CASSIGGLVPGEKLFF. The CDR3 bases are TGTGCCAGCAGCATTGGAGGGCTGGTACCGGGTGAAAAACTGTTTTTT.

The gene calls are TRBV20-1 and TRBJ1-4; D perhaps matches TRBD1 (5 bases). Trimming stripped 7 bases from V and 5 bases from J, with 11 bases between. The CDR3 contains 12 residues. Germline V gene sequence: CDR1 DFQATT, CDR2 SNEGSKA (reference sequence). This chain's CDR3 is CSVSGGNEKLFF. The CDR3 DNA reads TGCAGTGTCTCCGGGGGAAATGAAAAACTGTTTTTT.